What follows are 26 T cell receptor beta chains derived from one specimen sequenced in a study of response to subunit inactivated influenza vaccine. Each CDR3 protein gets one entry after TCRdb re-called the RT-PCR reads with MiXCR. The data hold roughly 630,000 distinct CDR3 sequences, with around 15% observed a single time. Sequencing used PBMCs from blood, obtained around 14 days before vaccination. The receptors here all came from a man aged 50-59 years who received an inactivated influenza vaccine.

The chain is built from TRBV28 and TRBJ2-3; possibly TRBD1 for D (6 bases). Trimming took off 5 bases at V and 3 bases at J, with 18 bases between the two ends. The germline gives CDR1 MDHEN, CDR2 SYDVKM. This CDR3 contains 16 residues. This CDR3 is CASSENQGRVTDTQYF. The CDR3 DNA is TGTGCCAGCAGTGAAAACCAGGGGAGAGTAACAGATACGCAGTATTTT.

This clonotype was seen a handful of times. The J gene is TRBJ2-3, the V gene TRBV7-9, with D tentatively TRBD1 (5 bases). This CDR3 contains 15 residues. Germline V gives CDR1 SEHNR, CDR2 FQNEAQ (reference sequence). The germline V and J ends were trimmed by 1 base and 2 bases, with 10 bases remaining between them. This chain's CDR3 is CASSLGQGDTDTQYF. The CDR3 DNA sequence: TGTGCCAGCAGCTTAGGCCAGGGTGACACAGATACGCAGTATTTT. The variable domain in full, with the rest retrieved from reference TRBV7-9 and TRBJ2-3, is DTGVSQNPRHKITKRGQNVTFRCDPISEHNRLYWYRQTLGQGPEFLTYFQNEAQLEKSRLLSDRFSAERPKGSFSTLEIQRTEQGDSAMYLCASSLGQGDTDTQYFGPGTRLTVL.

The rearrangement uses TRBV5-1 and TRBJ2-7, with D perhaps matching TRBD1 (6 bases). The V gene lost 4 bases and the J gene lost 1 base, with 18 bases spanning the gap. Germline CDR1 reads SGHRS; CDR2 reads YFSETQ. The CDR3 has 16 amino acids. The CDR3 DNA reads TGCGCCAGCAGCGACCTGGGGGACACCGAATCCTACGAGCAGTACTTC. Translation gives CASSDLGDTESYEQYF.

This clonotype was counted ten times or more. V usage is TRBV5-1 and J usage is TRBJ2-5, with TRBD2 matching over 12 bases. There are 16 residues in the CDR3. The germline gives CDR1 SGHRS, CDR2 YFSETQ. With V trimmed by 0 bases and J by 2 bases, 2 bases remained unmatched. CDR3 sequence (DNA): TGCGCCAGCAGCTTGGGGACTAGCGGGAAACAAGAGACCCAGTACTTC. It encodes CASSLGTSGKQETQYF.

The chain uses TRBV5-1 and TRBJ1-4; D gene ambiguous. V lost 0 bases to trimming and J lost 0 bases, with 6 bases between them. Germline lookup yields CDR1 SGHRS and CDR2 YFSETQ. The CDR3 sequence is 15 residues long. CDR3 nucleotides: TGCGCCAGCAGCTTGGACGGAGCAACTAATGAAAAACTGTTTTTT. It is translated as CASSLDGATNEKLFF.

This clonotype was counted at least ten times. The chain combines TRBV7-2 with TRBJ2-5; TRBD2 is a possible D gene (5 bases). The V and J ends lost 5 bases and 3 bases respectively, with 13 bases between them. The length of the CDR3 is 14 residues. Germline V gene data show CDR1 as SGHTA and CDR2 as FQGNSA. The CDR3 DNA is TGTGCCAGCAGCACACAAGCCGGGAAAGAGACCCAGTACTTC. This encodes CASSTQAGKETQYF.

There are many counts of this clonotype. Here the CDR3 reads CASSFPGGFEQFF. The CDR3 DNA reads TGTGCCAGCAGTTTTCCGGGAGGGTTTGAGCAGTTCTTC. The V call is TRBV27, the J call TRBJ2-1; 8 positions match TRBD2. CDR3 size: 13 residues. From germline, CDR1 is MNHEY and CDR2 SMNVEV (reference sequence). V gave up 3 bases and J gave up 9 bases; unmatched junction bases: 4.

This chain joins TRBV5-1 and TRBJ2-3; TRBD2 might be the D (5 bases). This CDR3 region has 13 residues. Germline V gene sequence: CDR1 SGHRS, CDR2 YFSETQ. V was shortened by 4 bases and J by 6 bases, with 12 bases between the two germline ends. The CDR3 DNA is TGCGCCAGCAGCCTCTCGAGGGCGGATACGCAGTATTTT. Its protein is CASSLSRADTQYF. Based on the CDR3 plus reference TRBV5-1 and TRBJ2-3, the full variable domain is KAGVTQTPRYLIKTRGQQVTLSCSPISGHRSVSWYQQTPGQGLQFLFEYFSETQRNKGNFPGRFSGRQFSNSRSEMNVSTLELGDSALYLCASSLSRADTQYFGPGTRLTVL.

In its sample, this clonotype was seen a few times. The chain combines TRBV7-9 with TRBJ2-3; tentative D call: TRBD2 (6 bases). CDR3 length: 16 amino acids. The germline V gene has CDR1 SEHNR and CDR2 FQNEAQ (reference sequence). Trimming stripped 3 bases from V and 5 bases from J, with 18 bases between. For the CDR3, the DNA is TGTGCCAGCAGCTTCTGGGCGGGGCGAACCGGAGATACGCAGTATTTT. Its protein product is CASSFWAGRTGDTQYF.

This clonotype has only a few counts. The chain joins TRBV12-3 or TRBV12-4 to TRBJ2-3, with no clear D. The CDR3 sequence is 14 residues long. Trimming left V 4 bases short and J 1 base short, with 9 bases between. The DNA of the CDR3 is TGTGCCAGCAGTTCCCCGTATGGCACAGATACGCAGTATTTT. Amino acid sequence: CASSSPYGTDTQYF.

This clonotype was seen repeatedly, ten times or more. The rearrangement links TRBV12-3 or TRBV12-4 to TRBJ2-3; 7 nucleotides agree with TRBD1. CDR3 length: 16 residues. Unmatched junction bases numbered 8, after V lost 5 bases and J lost 0 bases. The CDR3 is CASSPYRGRSTDTQYF. For the CDR3, the DNA is TGTGCCAGCAGTCCCTACAGGGGCCGGAGCACAGATACGCAGTATTTT.

This clonotype was seen many times. The rearrangement links TRBV6-1 to TRBJ2-6, with 11 bases that match TRBD1. The length of the CDR3 is 16 residues. Unmatched junction bases numbered 6, after V lost 7 bases and J lost 4 bases. Germline-derived CDR1 and CDR2 are MNHNS and SASEGT. CDR3 sequence reads: CASTGQGALGANVLTF. The CDR3 DNA follows: TGTGCCAGCACTGGACAGGGGGCCTTGGGGGCCAACGTCCTGACTTTC.

This clonotype appeared a few times. This chain connects TRBV7-3 to TRBJ2-3; D gene ambiguous. The CDR3 is 14 amino acids. The V gene's germline CDR1 is SGHTA and CDR2 FQGTGA. Trimming took off 3 bases at V and 2 bases at J, with 9 bases between the two ends. The CDR3 DNA is TGTGCCAGCAGCTTGGTCGACGCCACAGATACGCAGTATTTT. It encodes CASSLVDATDTQYF.

This clonotype was seen many times. The rearrangement uses TRBV4-3 and TRBJ2-7, with 11 bases that match TRBD1. The CDR3 covers 16 residues. Unmatched junction bases numbered 9, after V lost 3 bases and J lost 5 bases. The germline gives CDR1 LGHNA, CDR2 YSLEER. In DNA form, the CDR3 reads TGCGCCAGCAGCCAGGTGCCCGGGACAGGGGGGAACGAGCAGTACTTC. It yields the protein CASSQVPGTGGNEQYF.

This clonotype was observed a few times. V usage is TRBV2 and J usage is TRBJ1-2; 9 positions agree with TRBD1. Trimming removed 1 base from V and 4 bases from J; junction bases left unmatched: 7. This CDR3 spans 16 amino acids. Germline V gene sequence: CDR1 SNHLY, CDR2 FYNNEI. The CDR3 DNA sequence: TGTGCCAGCAGTGAAGATCAGGGACAGGGCAGCTATGGCTACACCTTC. Translation gives CASSEDQGQGSYGYTF.

This clonotype showed up many times. The chain links TRBV2 to TRBJ2-7; 10 bases line up with TRBD2. This CDR3 contains 17 residues. Trimming removed 7 bases from V and 6 bases from J; junction bases left unmatched: 18. Germline V lookup: CDR1 SNHLY, CDR2 FYNNEI. The CDR3 nucleotides read TGTGCCAGCATCCCTTTGTGGGGTTTAGCGGGAGGATCCGAGCAGTACTTC. Amino acid sequence: CASIPLWGLAGGSEQYF. The whole variable domain, filled in from reference TRBV2 and TRBJ2-7, reads EPEVTQTPSHQVTQMGQEVILRCVPISNHLYFYWYRQILGQKVEFLVSFYNNEISEKSEIFDDQFSVERPDGSNFTLKIRSTKLEDSAMYFCASIPLWGLAGGSEQYFGPGTRLTVT.

The J gene is TRBJ1-5, the V gene TRBV6-1; perhaps TRBD1 as D (6 bases). V was cut by 6 bases and J by 2 bases, with 8 bases left in between. Germline assignment: CDR1 MNHNS and CDR2 SASEGT. The length of the CDR3 is 13 residues. For the CDR3, the DNA is TGTGCCAGCAGAGAGGGGGGCAATCAGCCCCAGCATTTT. Amino acid sequence: CASREGGNQPQHF.

The V gene is TRBV6-6, the J gene TRBJ2-7, with a tentative D call TRBD1 (6 bases). This CDR3 spans 13 amino acids. V was clipped by 5 bases and J by 5 bases, with 13 bases between them. CDR1 MNHNY and CDR2 SVGAGI come from the germline V gene (reference sequence). This CDR3 is CASSTYWTDEQYF. CDR3 DNA: TGTGCCAGCAGTACTTATTGGACAGACGAGCAGTACTTC.

The chain uses TRBV20-1 and TRBJ2-2, with TRBD1 identical over 7 bases. The CDR3 spans 13 residues. Germline CDR1 DFQATT, CDR2 SNEGSKA (reference sequence). Trimming removed 2 bases from V and 5 bases from J; junction bases left unmatched: 2. CDR3 bases: TGCAGTGCTAGAAAGGGACAGACCGGGGAGCTGTTTTTT. It specifies CSARKGQTGELFF.

This clonotype was counted between two and nine times. This chain connects TRBV7-2 to TRBJ2-3; possible D gene TRBD2, 7 bases. Deletions cut 5 bases from V and 0 bases from J, with 18 bases between. The CDR3 loop spans 17 amino acids. CDR1 and CDR2 from the germline V gene are SGHTA and FQGNSA. The CDR3 here is CASSRGGAGVSTDTQYF. CDR3 nucleotides: TGTGCCAGCAGCAGAGGGGGGGCGGGAGTTAGCACAGATACGCAGTATTTT.

This clonotype came up a few times. V gene TRBV4-3 combines with J gene TRBJ2-7; 16 nucleotides line up with TRBD2. V lost 0 bases to trimming and J lost 4 bases; unmatched junction nucleotides: 9. The length of the CDR3 is 19 residues. CDR1 is LGHNA and CDR2 is YSLEER in the germline V gene. CDR3 amino acids: CASSQEMGLAGGLEYEQYF. In DNA form, the CDR3 reads TGCGCCAGCAGCCAAGAAATGGGACTAGCGGGAGGGCTCGAGTACGAGCAGTACTTC.

The chain links TRBV7-2 to TRBJ2-2; D remains ambiguous. The V end lost 5 bases, the J end lost 6 bases, and 19 bases lay between the germline ends. This CDR3 is 16 amino acids long. CDR1 and CDR2 from the germline V gene are SGHTA and FQGNSA. CDR3 nucleotide sequence: TGTGCCAGCAGCCCACGACGGACCACCCCCCCCGGGGAGCTGTTTTTT. The encoded protein is CASSPRRTTPPGELFF.

The sample holds a few counts of this clonotype. This rearrangement joins TRBV12-3 or TRBV12-4 to TRBJ1-6; possible D gene TRBD1, 5 bases. The CDR3 is 14 amino acids. Trimming left V 2 bases short and J 8 bases short, with 10 bases between. CDR3 in amino acids: CASSLTGHYSPLHF. The DNA for the CDR3 is TGTGCCAGCAGTTTAACAGGACACTATTCACCCCTCCACTTT.

This clonotype was seen a handful of times. V usage is TRBV6-2 or TRBV6-3 and J usage is TRBJ2-5, with TRBD2 as a possible D gene (6 bases). The CDR3 runs 16 residues. Trimming left V 5 bases short and J 3 bases short, with 19 bases between. The germline V gene encodes CDR1 MNHEY and CDR2 SVGEGT. CDR3 coding DNA: TGTGCCAGCAGTCAGCTACGCGCGGGGAGCAAAGAGACCCAGTACTTC. This sequence encodes CASSQLRAGSKETQYF.

The genes are TRBV7-3 and TRBJ2-1, with 8 bases matching TRBD1. From germline, CDR1 is SGHTA and CDR2 FQGTGA. The CDR3 length is 12 residues. V shed 2 bases and J 12 bases; nucleotides not matched to a gene: 3. CDR3 sequence reads: CASSLDRGRQFF. CDR3 coding DNA: TGTGCCAGCAGCTTAGACAGGGGAAGGCAGTTCTTC.

This clonotype was picked up a small number of times. V usage is TRBV28 and J usage is TRBJ2-7; 9 bases are shared with TRBD2. J was trimmed by 0 bases and V by 6 bases; bases with no gene match: 6. Germline assignment: CDR1 MDHEN and CDR2 SYDVKM. This CDR3 is 15 amino acids long. As DNA, the CDR3 is TGTGCCAGCAGGACGACTAGCGGAGGCTCCTACGAGCAGTACTTC. Its protein is CASRTTSGGSYEQYF.